Following are 22 T cell receptor beta chains from one sample sequenced in a study of T cells in Graves' hyperthyroidism and ophthalmopathy. TCR beta CDR3 region amplification was performed from RNA transcripts. RT-PCR in the first round (using the HTBI primer set) targeted the TCR CDR3. TCRdb reprocessed the multiplex PCR reads with MiXCR, giving one entry per CDR3 protein. The sample includes 300,000 to 450,000 distinct CDR3 sequences, more than 20% seen only once; the top ten take 73%. The specimen was blood. These receptor sequences come from a man aged 50 or older with Graves' hyperthyroidism.

This sequence joins TRBV6-2 or TRBV6-3 and TRBJ2-2; D gene unclear. Germline lookup yields CDR1 MNHEY and CDR2 SVGEGT. The CDR3 runs to 14 residues. Trimming pared 2 bases from V and 8 bases from J, leaving 12 bases between. DNA of the CDR3: TGTGCCAGCAGTTACAACGGTATCCTAGGGGAGCTGTTTTTT. Protein product: CASSYNGILGELFF.

This clonotype was seen only a few times. The chain couples TRBV12-3 or TRBV12-4 to TRBJ2-3; TRBD2 agrees at 7 bases. The CDR3 consists of 14 residues. J was trimmed by 5 bases and V by 7 bases; bases with no gene match: 9. CDR3 sequence (DNA): TGTGCCAGCACCAACCGACTAGCCCGAGATACGCAGTATTTT. This encodes CASTNRLARDTQYF.

This clonotype has at least ten counts. The gene calls are TRBV6-2 or TRBV6-3 and TRBJ2-7; TRBD1 agrees at 8 bases. The germline CDR1 and CDR2 sequences are MNHEY and SVGEGT. V lost 5 bases, J lost 0 bases, and 6 bases stayed unmatched. The length of the CDR3 is 15 residues. Written as DNA, the CDR3 is TGTGCCAGCAGTGGACAGGGATGGAACTCCTACGAGCAGTACTTC. Protein sequence: CASSGQGWNSYEQYF.

This clonotype was observed a handful of times. J is TRBJ2-1 and V is TRBV11-3; the match to TRBD1 covers 8 bases. The CDR3 totals 14 residues. V shed 1 base, J shed 7 bases, and the junction held 3 bases outside the gene matches. Per germline, CDR1 SGHNT and CDR2 YENEEA. The DNA of the CDR3 is TGTGCCAGCAGCTTAGGTGACAGGGGTAATGAGCAGTTCTTC. As protein: CASSLGDRGNEQFF.

The gene calls are TRBV20-1 and TRBJ2-7; 7 positions match TRBD1. CDR1 DFQATT and CDR2 SNEGSKA come from the germline V gene (reference sequence). J lost 2 bases, V lost 4 bases, and 17 bases had no gene match. The CDR3 sequence is 17 residues long. The CDR3 here is CSATDVSGQLRPYEQYF. As DNA, the CDR3 is TGCAGTGCTACAGACGTCTCGGGACAGCTTAGACCCTACGAGCAGTACTTC.

There are a few counts of this clonotype. DNA for the CDR3: TGTGCCAGCGGGGGGACACCAAATCAGCCCCAGCATTTT. Its translation is CASGGTPNQPQHF. The chain joins TRBV27 to TRBJ1-5, with D possibly TRBD1 on 6 matching bases. The germline V gene has CDR1 MNHEY and CDR2 SMNVEV (reference sequence). The V and J ends lost 8 bases and 4 bases respectively, with 12 bases between them. The CDR3 extends over 13 amino acids.

The chain links TRBV7-9 to TRBJ2-1; D not certain. V lost 4 bases and J lost 7, with 11 bases in between. This CDR3 region has 13 residues. Germline V lookup: CDR1 SEHNR, CDR2 FQNEAQ (reference sequence). The CDR3 here is CASSSLGRNEQFF. CDR3 DNA sequence: TGTGCCAGCAGCTCCCTAGGGCGTAATGAGCAGTTCTTC.

At least ten counts were recorded for this clonotype. This chain links TRBV28 with TRBJ1-6; no firm D call. The germline V gene encodes CDR1 MDHEN and CDR2 SYDVKM. The CDR3 consists of 14 residues. V lost 2 bases and J 9 bases, leaving 11 bases between the germline ends. The CDR3 here is CASSLRGNGSPLHF. For the CDR3, the DNA is TGTGCCAGCAGTTTACGGGGTAACGGTTCACCCCTCCACTTT.

The chain employs TRBV28 and TRBJ2-7; unclear D gene. The CDR3 has 12 residues. Trimming took off 4 bases at V and 5 bases at J, with 9 bases between the two ends. CDR1 and CDR2 (germline): MDHEN, SYDVKM. Written as DNA, the CDR3 is TGTGCCAGCAGTTGGAGAGTGAACGAGCAGTACTTC. Translating gives CASSWRVNEQYF.

This clonotype was seen only a few times. The CDR3 region has the DNA TGTGCCAGCAGTATATGGGACAGGGAAGGCTATGGCTACACCTTC. Protein sequence: CASSIWDREGYGYTF. This chain joins TRBV12-3 or TRBV12-4 and TRBJ1-2; the match to TRBD1 covers 9 bases. There are 15 residues in the CDR3. The junction had 8 bases not matched to a gene; V was cut back by 5 bases and J by 4 bases.

This chain uses TRBV7-2 with TRBJ1-2; 9 bases agree with TRBD1. CDR1 and CDR2 (germline): SGHTA, FQGNSA. CDR3 size: 12 residues. The CDR3 reads CGGQGSSYGYTF. CDR3 nucleotides: TGTGGCGGACAGGGGAGCAGCTATGGCTACACCTTC.

V and J are TRBV2 and TRBJ2-5, with 9 bases fitting TRBD1. This CDR3 has 15 residues. Trimming removed 2 bases from V and 3 bases from J; junction bases left unmatched: 4. The germline V gene has CDR1 SNHLY and CDR2 FYNNEI. The CDR3 sequence: CASSEWDRVEETQYF. The CDR3 DNA sequence: TGTGCCAGCAGTGAATGGGACAGGGTCGAAGAGACCCAGTACTTC.

This clonotype was picked up a small number of times. This chain links TRBV27 with TRBJ1-1, with D possibly being TRBD1 (6 bases). The V gene lost 9 bases and the J gene lost 5 bases, with 19 bases spanning the gap. This CDR3 contains 14 residues. Germline-derived CDR1 and CDR2 are MNHEY and SMNVEV (reference sequence). CDR3 loop: CASVNFGGVTEAFF. Here the CDR3 DNA reads TGTGCCAGTGTTAATTTCGGGGGCGTAACTGAAGCTTTCTTT.

This clonotype was detected ten times or more. V and J are TRBV29-1 and TRBJ2-7; 7 bases align to TRBD1. The CDR3 extends over 14 amino acids. V was clipped by 2 bases and J by 1 base; unmatched bases: 5. CDR1 is SQVTM and CDR2 is ANQGSEA in the germline V gene. CDR3 loop: CSVEPRQGSYEQYF. The CDR3 nucleotides read TGCAGCGTTGAACCGCGACAGGGATCCTACGAGCAGTACTTC.

This clonotype was counted only a few times. The chain carries TRBV19 and TRBJ2-2, with 7 bases fitting TRBD1. Trimming at V came to 7 bases and at J to 3 bases, leaving 11 bases not matched to a gene. The CDR3 contains 16 residues. In germline, CDR1 is LNHDA, CDR2 SQIVND (reference sequence). CDR3 sequence (DNA): TGTGCCAGTACTTTCACAGGGGCGAGGGACACCGGGGAGCTGTTTTTT. This gives the protein CASTFTGARDTGELFF.

This clonotype was counted many times. V usage is TRBV11-2 and J usage is TRBJ2-7; D not resolved. Looked up from germline, CDR1 is SGHAT and CDR2 is FQNNGV. This CDR3 comprises 13 residues. Between the trimmed V and J ends, which lost 7 bases and 2 bases, there was a span of 12 bases. The CDR3 spells CASTQSGTYEQYF. CDR3 in DNA: TGTGCCAGCACCCAATCAGGTACCTACGAGCAGTACTTC.

The V and J genes are TRBV6-1 and TRBJ2-1, with TRBD2 matching over 7 bases. In germline, CDR1 is MNHNS, CDR2 SASEGT. Trimming cost V 6 bases and J 8 bases; bases outside gene matches: 4. The CDR3 length is 12 residues. The CDR3 is CASRRERDEQFF. CDR3 coding DNA: TGTGCCAGCAGGCGGGAGAGGGATGAGCAGTTCTTC.

This clonotype was counted a few times. This chain joins TRBV30 and TRBJ2-7; D ambiguous. The germline V gene encodes CDR1 GTSNPN and CDR2 SVGIG (reference sequence). Trimming left V 3 bases short and J 4 bases short, with 7 bases between. This CDR3 has 11 residues. This CDR3 is CAWSAAYEQYF. The CDR3 DNA follows: TGTGCCTGGAGCGCAGCGTACGAGCAGTACTTC.

The chain employs TRBV20-1 and TRBJ2-2; tentative D call: TRBD2 (5 bases). The V end lost 0 bases, the J end lost 6 bases, and 11 bases lay between the germline ends. Germline values: CDR1 DFQATT, CDR2 SNEGSKA (reference sequence). This CDR3 spans 14 amino acids. CDR3 sequence (DNA): TGCAGTGCTAGAGATTCGGCGGGCCCCGGGGAGCTGTTTTTT. Translated, it gives CSARDSAGPGELFF.

The V gene is TRBV3-1, the J gene TRBJ2-7; the match to TRBD2 covers 9 bases. The ends lost 1 base at V and 1 base at J; junction bases unmatched: 5. This CDR3 is 16 amino acids long. CDR1 is LGHDT, CDR2 YNNKEL, per germline (reference sequence). The CDR3 loop is CASSQVRSGGSYEQYF. DNA of the CDR3: TGTGCCAGCAGCCAAGTTAGGAGCGGGGGGTCCTACGAGCAGTACTTC.

About this clonotype itself: At one of its ends the junction is not consistent with the germline gene, which may arise from a read error. This chain links TRBV12-3 or TRBV12-4 with TRBJ2-7; D gene unclear. This CDR3 is 12 amino acids long. CDR3 nucleotide sequence: TGTGCCTGCAGTCTTGTATACTCCGAGCAGTACTTC. This translates into CACSLVYSEQYF.

This clonotype was detected many times. The V gene is TRBV12-3 or TRBV12-4, the J gene TRBJ2-1, with 9 bases that match TRBD2. With 5 bases clipped from V and 8 bases from J, the junction kept 7 bases outside the gene matches. The CDR3 consists of 14 residues. The CDR3, as DNA: TGTGCCAGCAGTCTAACGGGACTAGCTGATGAGCAGTTCTTC. This codes for CASSLTGLADEQFF.